A single sample gave rise to the 12 T cell receptor beta chains below, sequenced in a study of blood T cell repertoires in COVID-19. The assay was immunoSEQ multiplex PCR, and TCRdb's table has in-frame clones only and misses some. The sample carries more than 250,000 clones, about 92% recorded once. Sequencing used PBMCs or T cells enriched from blood (not recorded which). Receptors originate from a woman in her thirties who had recovered from COVID-19.

This sequence joins TRBV6-5 and TRBJ2-7; TRBD2 aligns across 9 bases. Losses at the gene ends were 6 bases for V and 2 bases for J; bases not matched to a gene: 8. This CDR3 region has 15 residues. From germline, CDR1 is MNHEY and CDR2 SVGAGI. Written as DNA, the CDR3 is TGTGCCAGCAGCGCTGTAGCGGGAGCAACCTACGAGCAGTACTTC. It translates to CASSAVAGATYEQYF.

This clone was seen only once. J is TRBJ1-6 and V is TRBV24-1; the D is unclear. From germline, CDR1 is KGHDR and CDR2 SFDVKD. The CDR3 spans 17 residues. V lost 5 bases to trimming and J lost 0 bases, with 13 bases between them. CDR3 loop: CATSAQRGSSYNSPLHF. The CDR3 nucleotides are TGTGCCACCAGTGCCCAGCGAGGCAGCTCCTATAATTCACCCCTCCACTTT.

The gene calls are TRBV28 and TRBJ2-7; no firm D call. V was clipped by 4 bases and J by 3 bases, with 7 bases between them. This CDR3 is built from 12 residues. From germline, CDR1 is MDHEN and CDR2 SYDVKM. CDR3 protein: CASSSSLYEQYF. In DNA form, the CDR3 reads TGTGCCAGCAGTTCGTCTCTCTACGAGCAGTACTTC.

The rearrangement joins TRBV28 to TRBJ1-2, with 12 bases fitting TRBD1. Germline V gives CDR1 MDHEN, CDR2 SYDVKM. The CDR3 loop spans 15 amino acids. Trimming cost V 5 bases and J 8 bases; bases outside gene matches: 9. CDR3 sequence (DNA): TGTGCCAGCAGTCCCCGGGGACAGGGGGCAGGGGGCTACACCTTC. Amino acids: CASSPRGQGAGGYTF.

V gene TRBV5-4 combines with J gene TRBJ2-3; D is unresolved. V was shortened by 1 base and J by 4 bases, with 7 bases between the two germline ends. This CDR3 comprises 13 residues. CDR1 is SGHNT and CDR2 is YYREEE in the germline V gene (reference sequence). The CDR3 sequence: CASSLWLSDTQYF. As DNA, the CDR3 is TGTGCCAGCAGCTTGTGGCTCTCAGATACGCAGTATTTT.

V and J are TRBV11-3 and TRBJ2-3; D ambiguous. V lost 5 bases and J 7 bases, leaving 16 bases between the germline ends. Germline V gene data show CDR1 as SGHNT and CDR2 as YENEEA. The CDR3 consists of 14 residues. CDR3 nucleotide sequence: TGTGCCAGCAGCACCCGCCCCCCGAGAAATACGCAGTATTTT. It specifies CASSTRPPRNTQYF.

This chain links TRBV11-2 with TRBJ1-2; 8 bases align to TRBD1. Germline values: CDR1 SGHAT, CDR2 FQNNGV. CDR3 length: 16 amino acids. V was pared by 4 bases and J by 8 bases, with 15 bases of the junction left unmatched. The CDR3 is CASSSMRDRGVQGYTF. CDR3 nucleotide sequence: TGTGCCAGCAGCTCGATGAGAGACAGGGGAGTACAAGGCTACACCTTC.

This clone was seen at least ten times. The chain recombines TRBV5-6 with TRBJ1-6; D not certain. The CDR3 has 14 residues. V gave up 4 bases and J gave up 9 bases, with 14 bases separating them. CDR1 is SGHDT, CDR2 YYEEEE, per germline. The CDR3 reads CASSASLGGSPLHF. In DNA form, the CDR3 reads TGTGCCAGCAGCGCCAGTCTCGGAGGTTCACCCCTCCACTTT.

The rearrangement links TRBV3-1 (or the pseudogene TRBV3-2) to TRBJ1-3; a weak D match, TRBD1 (6 bases). The ends were cut back, 0 bases at V and 10 bases at J, with 13 bases in the middle. Germline CDR1 and CDR2: LGHDT and YNNKEL (reference sequence). This CDR3 has 14 amino acids. CDR3 in amino acids: CASSQESTGSTIYF. The CDR3 DNA reads TGTGCCAGCAGCCAAGAATCTACAGGGTCGACCATATATTTT.

The V and J genes are TRBV28 and TRBJ1-2; D gene unclear. Germline CDR1 reads MDHEN; CDR2 reads SYDVKM. There are 15 residues in the CDR3. With 5 bases removed from V and 5 bases from J, the gap between germline ends came to 18 bases. CDR3 in DNA: TGTGCCAGCAGTCTCCCGCCCACGGGAATTTATGGCTACACCTTC. It specifies CASSLPPTGIYGYTF.

The J gene is TRBJ1-2, the V gene TRBV28; unclear D gene. Germline V gene data show CDR1 as MDHEN and CDR2 as SYDVKM. V was clipped by 6 bases and J by 3 bases, with 20 bases between them. The CDR3 sequence is 16 residues long. Here the CDR3 reads CASSSPSVGRYYGYTF. The CDR3 DNA follows: TGTGCCAGCAGCTCCCCTTCTGTGGGGAGGTACTATGGCTACACCTTC.

This chain connects TRBV19 to TRBJ2-6; 8 bases fit TRBD1. This CDR3 comprises 15 residues. V shed 5 bases, J shed 1 base, and the junction held 1 base outside the gene matches. Germline V CDR1 and CDR2: LNHDA, SQIVND (reference sequence). CDR3 bases: TGTGCCAGTAGTGACAGGGGTTCTGGGGCCAACGTCCTGACTTTC. Amino acids: CASSDRGSGANVLTF.